The 30 T cell receptor beta chains reported below all come from one sample, sequenced in a study of technical replicates of blood from a few donors. Sequenced by immunoSEQ multiplex PCR; TCRdb stores in-frame clones only, minus some. The sample has around 60,000 clones, 80% to 95% seen once. Source material: PBMCs. These receptors all stem from a human donor in good health. Some clones in this sample may be carry-over from other donors' samples.

The chain joins TRBV7-9 to TRBJ1-4, with TRBD1 as a possible D gene (5 bases). This CDR3 spans 15 amino acids. CDR1 SEHNR and CDR2 FQNEAQ come from the germline V gene (reference sequence). V was trimmed by 1 base and J by 8 bases, leaving 14 bases between them. For the CDR3, the DNA is TGTGCCAGCAGCTTAGGGGACTCCCCTGGGGAAAAACTGTTTTTT. Translating it yields CASSLGDSPGEKLFF.

The chain is built from TRBV5-1 and TRBJ1-2, with unresolved D. V was cut by 3 bases and J by 8 bases, with 14 bases left in between. The CDR3 consists of 13 residues. From germline, CDR1 is SGHRS and CDR2 YFSETQ. This chain's CDR3 is CASSSTGGMGYTF. The CDR3 region has the DNA TGCGCCAGCAGCTCCACGGGAGGGATGGGCTACACCTTC.

The chain uses TRBV29-1 and TRBJ2-3; 9 positions match TRBD2. The CDR3 spans 15 residues. V dropped 6 bases and J dropped 2; count of bases not matched to a gene: 9. Germline V gene sequence: CDR1 SQVTM, CDR2 ANQGSEA. The CDR3 sequence is CSVSSGTLSTDTQYF. CDR3 nucleotides: TGCAGCGTATCTAGCGGGACTTTGTCCACAGATACGCAGTATTTT.

The chain has TRBV9 and TRBJ2-1; the D gene is possibly TRBD2 (5 bases). The germline V gene encodes CDR1 SGDLS and CDR2 YYNGEE. V shed 4 bases and J shed 5 bases, with 16 bases lying between them. This CDR3 has 15 amino acids. In DNA, the CDR3 is TGTGCCAGCAGCCTTCGGGGATCTGGGGACAATGAGCAGTTCTTC. Residues: CASSLRGSGDNEQFF.

V is TRBV11-2 and J is TRBJ1-2; D not certain. V dropped 5 bases and J dropped 6 bases, with 13 bases sitting between them. Germline V gene sequence: CDR1 SGHAT, CDR2 FQNNGV. The CDR3 length is 13 residues. This chain's CDR3 is CASSPHGSHGYTF. CDR3 nucleotides: TGTGCCAGCAGCCCCCATGGCTCTCATGGCTACACCTTC.

This chain connects TRBV13 to TRBJ2-5; a weak D match, TRBD2 (6 bases). CDR3 length: 13 residues. Germline V CDR1 and CDR2: PRHDT, FYEKMQ (reference sequence). V gave up 5 bases and J gave up 4 bases, with 11 bases separating them. Written as DNA, the CDR3 is TGTGCCAGCAGCCCATTCGGGGGAGAGACCCAGTACTTC. It is translated as CASSPFGGETQYF.

The chain joins TRBV29-1 to TRBJ2-7; maybe TRBD1 (6 bases). The CDR3 loop spans 13 amino acids. Germline-derived CDR1 and CDR2 are SQVTM and ANQGSEA. The V end lost 7 bases, the J end lost 6 bases, and 19 bases lay between the germline ends. The CDR3 region is CSGSRGRGREQYF. The DNA for the CDR3 is TGCAGCGGGTCTAGGGGCAGGGGACGCGAGCAGTACTTC.

The gene calls are TRBV7-6 and TRBJ2-3, with a tentative D call TRBD2 (5 bases). Trimming took 2 bases from V and 0 from J, leaving 12 bases between them. From germline, CDR1 is SGHVS and CDR2 FNYEAQ. CDR3 length equals 16 residues. CDR3 in amino acids: CASSLSSSGSTDTQYF. In DNA, the CDR3 is TGTGCCAGCAGCTTATCGTCCTCGGGGAGCACAGATACGCAGTATTTT.

The rearrangement uses TRBV9 and TRBJ2-1; TRBD2 matches at 10 bases. The CDR3 is made up of 15 amino acids. V trimming: 0 bases; J trimming: 8 bases; junction bases outside the gene matches: 5. Germline V lookup: CDR1 SGDLS, CDR2 YYNGEE. CDR3: CASSVDSGGSDEQFF. The CDR3 DNA sequence: TGTGCCAGCAGCGTAGATAGCGGGGGGTCCGATGAGCAGTTCTTC.

This clone was recorded once. The CDR3 nucleotides read TGTGCCAGCAACACCGGGGGTAACTATGGCTACACCTTC. Its translation: CASNTGGNYGYTF. V usage is TRBV6-5 and J usage is TRBJ1-2, with D possibly TRBD1 on 5 matching bases. The CDR3 spans 13 residues. Germline-derived CDR1 and CDR2 are MNHEY and SVGAGI. Trimming removed 7 bases from V and 1 base from J, with 10 bases in between.

The chain links TRBV15 to TRBJ1-4; TRBD1 matches 10 bases. This CDR3 comprises 20 residues. V trimming: 4 bases; J trimming: 0 bases; junction bases outside the gene matches: 14. Germline CDR1 reads LNHNV; CDR2 reads YYDKDF (reference sequence). The chain's CDR3 is CATSKEMTGTGVATNEKLFF. The DNA of the CDR3 is TGTGCCACCAGCAAGGAAATGACCGGGACAGGGGTAGCAACTAATGAAAAACTGTTTTTT.

V gene TRBV29-1 combines with J gene TRBJ1-2; 8 nucleotides agree with TRBD1. The CDR3 contains 13 residues. Germline CDR1 is SQVTM and CDR2 is ANQGSEA. Unmatched junction bases numbered 4, after V lost 3 bases and J lost 4 bases. DNA of the CDR3: TGCAGCGTTGAGCAGGACAGGGCCTATGGCTACACCTTC. Residues: CSVEQDRAYGYTF. Full variable domain (missing parts from reference TRBV29-1 and TRBJ1-2): SAVISQKPSRDICQRGTSLTIQCQVDSQVTMMFWYRQQPGQSLTLIATANQGSEATYESGFVIDKFPISRPNLTFSTLTVSNMSPEDSSIYLCSVEQDRAYGYTFGSGTRLTVV.

V usage is TRBV5-4 and J usage is TRBJ2-3; the match to TRBD1 covers 10 bases. V trimming: 4 bases; J trimming: 7 bases; junction bases outside the gene matches: 9. The CDR3 spans 15 residues. Germline-derived CDR1 and CDR2 are SGHNT and YYREEE (reference sequence). This chain's CDR3 is CASSRGTGDLNTQYF. CDR3 nucleotide sequence: TGTGCCAGCAGCAGGGGGACAGGGGATTTGAATACGCAGTATTTT.

This clone was observed once. The V and J genes are TRBV6-1 and TRBJ1-1; possibly TRBD1 for D (6 bases). V was pared by 7 bases and J by 4 bases, with 16 bases between. Germline V lookup: CDR1 MNHNS, CDR2 SASEGT. This CDR3 comprises 14 residues. The CDR3 nucleotides are TGTGCCAGCATTACCGGGACAAGCCGCACTGAAGCTTTCTTT. Translating gives CASITGTSRTEAFF.

This chain links TRBV6-4 with TRBJ2-3, with 7 bases identical to TRBD1. CDR3 size: 14 residues. Per germline, CDR1 MRHNA and CDR2 SNTAGT. Unmatched junction bases numbered 8, after V lost 6 bases and J lost 5 bases. The CDR3 loop is CASSETGSVDTQYF. CDR3 in DNA: TGTGCCAGCAGCGAGACAGGGAGTGTAGATACGCAGTATTTT.

The chain joins TRBV18 to TRBJ1-3; the D is unclear. V lost 0 bases and J 4 bases, leaving 13 bases between the germline ends. The CDR3 runs to 16 residues. Germline CDR1 KGHSH, CDR2 LQKENI. CDR3 nucleotides: TGTGCCAGCTCACCACCGCCCGGACTTCGCGGAAACACCATATATTTT. This codes for CASSPPPGLRGNTIYF.

This clone was found once. The chain has TRBV10-3 and TRBJ1-2; unclear D gene. V lost 3 bases to trimming and J lost 7 bases, with 12 bases between them. The germline V gene encodes CDR1 ENHRY and CDR2 SYGVKD. The CDR3 totals 13 residues. Here the CDR3 DNA reads TGTGCCATCAGTGATGGAGGGTTTGCTGGCTACACCTTC. Translation gives CAISDGGFAGYTF.

The chain joins TRBV9 to TRBJ2-4; D is perhaps TRBD2 (6 bases). CDR1 and CDR2 from the germline V gene are SGDLS and YYNGEE. Deletions cut 7 bases from V and 2 bases from J, with 7 bases between. This CDR3 contains 12 residues. CDR3 in amino acids: CASGGTKNIQYF. CDR3 bases: TGTGCCAGCGGAGGGACCAAAAACATTCAGTACTTC.

This sequence joins TRBV9 and TRBJ2-3; 15 nucleotides agree with TRBD2. CDR1 and CDR2 (germline): SGDLS, YYNGEE. Trimming removed 3 bases from V and 3 bases from J; junction bases left unmatched: 8. This CDR3 contains 18 residues. CDR3 residues: CASSDRGLAGGWTDTQYF. DNA for the CDR3: TGTGCCAGCAGCGACAGGGGACTAGCGGGGGGCTGGACAGATACGCAGTATTTT. The complete variable domain, with remaining parts taken from reference TRBV9 and TRBJ2-3, reads DSGVTQTPKHLITATGQRVTLRCSPRSGDLSVYWYQQSLDQGLQFLIQYYNGEERAKGNILERFSAQQFPDLHSELNLSSLELGDSALYFCASSDRGLAGGWTDTQYFGPGTRLTVL.

The chain is built from TRBV7-6 and TRBJ1-1; 7 nucleotides match TRBD1. Looked up from germline, CDR1 is SGHVS and CDR2 is FNYEAQ. This CDR3 spans 14 amino acids. Trimming took 5 bases from V and 3 from J; bases not matched to a gene: 6. In nucleotides, the CDR3 is TGTGCCAGCAGCAGAGGGGGCGCGGACACTGAAGCTTTCTTT. Protein product: CASSRGGADTEAFF.

V usage is TRBV15 and J usage is TRBJ2-2; TRBD2 is a possible D gene (5 bases). CDR1 and CDR2 from the germline V gene are LNHNV and YYDKDF (reference sequence). Trimming stripped 1 base from V and 12 bases from J, with 9 bases between. There are 12 residues in the CDR3. The CDR3 nucleotides read TGTGCCACCAGCAGAGGGGCGGGCAAGCTGTTTTTT. The encoded protein is CATSRGAGKLFF.

The chain joins TRBV7-2 to TRBJ2-3; D is unresolved. Germline lookup yields CDR1 SGHTA and CDR2 FQGNSA. The V gene lost 5 bases and the J gene lost 6 bases, with 9 bases spanning the gap. This CDR3 has 12 residues. CDR3 bases: TGTGCCAGCAGCCCAACGAGGGATACGCAGTATTTT. Protein product: CASSPTRDTQYF. Combining the CDR3 with reference TRBV7-2 and TRBJ2-3 gives the whole variable domain GAGVSQSPSNKVTEKGKDVELRCDPISGHTALYWYRQSLGQGLEFLIYFQGNSAPDKSGLPSDRFSAERTGGSVSTLTIQRTQQEDSAVYLCASSPTRDTQYFGPGTRLTVL.

The chain couples TRBV6-5 to TRBJ1-5, with D possibly matching TRBD1 (6 bases). The CDR3 extends over 15 amino acids. CDR1 is MNHEY and CDR2 is SVGAGI in the germline V gene. With 6 bases removed from V and 0 bases from J, the gap between germline ends came to 12 bases. CDR3 nucleotide sequence: TGTGCCAGCAGCCCCTCAGGGGCTAGCAATCAGCCCCAGCATTTT. It is translated as CASSPSGASNQPQHF.

The chain couples TRBV21-1 to TRBJ2-6; the table's D call TRBD1 went unverified against the DNA. TRBV21-1 is a pseudogene locus. The CDR3 covers 18 residues. CDR3 nucleotide sequence: TGTGCCAGCAGCAAAGTAAGACCCAGGGGCTCTGGGGCCAACGTCCTGACTTTC. Its protein is CASSKVRPRGSGANVLTF.

There are many counts of this clone. The rearrangement joins TRBV19 to TRBJ1-1, with TRBD1 matching over 8 bases. Germline V gene lookup returns CDR1 LNHDA and CDR2 SQIVND (reference sequence). CDR3 length: 13 amino acids. J was trimmed by 1 base and V by 6 bases; bases with no gene match: 1. The CDR3 protein is CASRTGGNTEAFF. The CDR3 bases are TGTGCCAGTAGAACAGGGGGGAACACTGAAGCTTTCTTT.

This clone appeared a single time. The rearrangement joins TRBV5-5 to TRBJ2-5, with 8 nucleotides matching TRBD1. The germline V gene has CDR1 SGHKS and CDR2 YYEKEE (reference sequence). The CDR3 totals 14 residues. Germline trimming cut 3 bases from V and 2 bases from J; bases unmatched to any gene: 3. The CDR3 loop is CASSWTGLQETQYF. CDR3 DNA: TGTGCCAGCAGCTGGACAGGGCTGCAAGAGACCCAGTACTTC.

In its sample, this clone was seen once. This chain uses TRBV30 with TRBJ2-5; TRBD2 matches 7 bases. The CDR3 is 13 residues long. The junction had 1 base not matched to a gene; V was cut back by 1 base and J by 2 bases. The V gene's germline CDR1 is GTSNPN and CDR2 SVGIG (reference sequence). The CDR3: CAWSGGLQETQYF. For the CDR3, the DNA is TGTGCCTGGAGTGGGGGACTACAAGAGACCCAGTACTTC. Full variable domain (missing parts from reference TRBV30 and TRBJ2-5): SQTIHQWPATLVQPVGSPLSLECTVEGTSNPNLYWYRQAAGRGLQLLFYSVGIGQISSEVPQNLSASRPQDRQFILSSKKLLLSDSGFYLCAWSGGLQETQYFGPGTRLLVL.

The V gene is TRBV6-5, the J gene TRBJ2-5; 11 nucleotides line up with TRBD2. The CDR3 loop spans 15 amino acids. V shed 1 base, J shed 2 bases, and the junction held 0 bases outside the gene matches. Germline V gene data show CDR1 as MNHEY and CDR2 as SVGAGI. The CDR3 nucleotides read TGTGCCAGCAGTTACTTAGCGGGGGGGCAAGAGACCCAGTACTTC. This codes for CASSYLAGGQETQYF.

The gene calls are TRBV30 and TRBJ1-1, with 8 bases matching TRBD1. From germline, CDR1 is GTSNPN and CDR2 SVGIG (reference sequence). Unmatched junction bases numbered 5, after V lost 1 base and J lost 4 bases. The CDR3 runs to 14 residues. CDR3 nucleotide sequence: TGTGCCTGGAGTGCCGGCAGGGGGCTCACTGAAGCTTTCTTT. Amino acids: CAWSAGRGLTEAFF.

This chain uses TRBV5-6 with TRBJ1-5, with D unclear. V shed 1 base and J shed 2 bases, with 4 bases lying between them. The CDR3 is made up of 13 amino acids. Germline lookup yields CDR1 SGHDT and CDR2 YYEEEE. For the CDR3, the DNA is TGTGCCAGCAGCTTGCTTGGCAATCAGCCCCAGCATTTT. Residues: CASSLLGNQPQHF.